Following are 30 T cell receptor beta chains from one sample sequenced in a study of brain T cells in children with intractable seizures. The sample's time point: blood from clinic visit 5 months post-surgery; TSC patient then seizure free. This table comes from immunoSEQ multiplex PCR, and its TCRdb copy is limited to in-frame clones, with some not included. The table includes 340,000 or so clones, 93% detected once. The sample in question was peripheral blood, obtained 4 to 5 months after surgery. Receptor source: a boy younger than two with tuberous sclerosis and intractable seizures.

This chain connects TRBV30 to TRBJ1-2; no reliable D call. This CDR3 is built from 14 residues. Germline loops: CDR1 GTSNPN, CDR2 SVGIG (reference sequence). With 0 bases removed from V and 0 bases from J, the gap between germline ends came to 8 bases. This CDR3 is CAWSVAGANYGYTF. DNA of the CDR3: TGTGCCTGGAGTGTAGCCGGAGCTAACTATGGCTACACCTTC.

As to this clone: Other DNA sequences in this sample translate to the same CDR3. The rearrangement joins TRBV4-1 to TRBJ1-6; D ambiguous. Germline loops: CDR1 MGHRA, CDR2 YSYEKL. CDR3 length equals 13 residues. Trimming pared 1 base from V and 7 bases from J, leaving 5 bases between. The CDR3 loop reads CASSQGGNSPLHF. The CDR3 nucleotides are TGCGCCAGCAGCCAAGGAGGGAATTCACCCCTCCACTTT.

CDR3 nucleotides: TGTGCCAGCAGCGGACAGGGCAATCAGCCCCAGCATTTT. Translated: CASSGQGNQPQHF. The chain carries TRBV9 and TRBJ1-5; a possible D gene is TRBD1 (6 bases). The V and J ends lost 3 bases and 2 bases respectively, with 6 bases between them. Germline V CDR1 and CDR2: SGDLS, YYNGEE. The CDR3 has 13 amino acids.

The chain carries TRBV28 and TRBJ2-7, with D tentatively TRBD1 (5 bases). There are 15 residues in the CDR3. Trimming removed 6 bases at V and 5 bases at J, with 20 bases between. CDR1 is MDHEN, CDR2 SYDVKM, per germline. The CDR3 reads CASRERQSLLNEQYF. The CDR3 DNA reads TGTGCCAGCAGGGAAAGACAGTCCCTCCTGAACGAGCAGTACTTC.

This clone was found once. The V call is TRBV11-3, the J call TRBJ1-3; unclear D gene. Germline assignment: CDR1 SGHNT and CDR2 YENEEA. The CDR3 sequence is 15 residues long. Trimming stripped 2 bases from V and 0 bases from J, with 8 bases between. CDR3 amino acids: CASSLRAYSGNTIYF. The CDR3 region has the DNA TGTGCCAGCAGCTTAAGAGCCTACTCTGGAAACACCATATATTTT.

The chain joins TRBV19 to TRBJ1-1; D is perhaps TRBD1 (6 bases). The CDR3 extends over 14 amino acids. CDR1 is LNHDA, CDR2 SQIVND, per germline (reference sequence). Trimming stripped 3 bases from V and 6 bases from J, with 14 bases between. The CDR3: CASSIELTGPEAFF. Written as DNA, the CDR3 is TGTGCCAGTAGTATTGAGTTAACAGGGCCTGAAGCTTTCTTT.

The chain carries TRBV3-1 (or the pseudogene TRBV3-2) and TRBJ2-3; 7 nucleotides align to TRBD2. With V trimmed by 1 base and J by 5 bases, 6 bases remained unmatched. CDR1 LGHDT and CDR2 YNNKEL come from the germline V gene (reference sequence). This CDR3 spans 15 amino acids. CDR3 in amino acids: CASSQVGIAGDTQYF. The CDR3 DNA is TGTGCCAGCAGCCAAGTGGGGATAGCGGGAGATACGCAGTATTTT.

The V call is TRBV27, the J call TRBJ1-5; a weak D match, TRBD1 (6 bases). V lost 0 bases and J lost 2, with 8 bases in between. CDR1 is MNHEY, CDR2 SMNVEV, per germline (reference sequence). The CDR3 is made up of 15 amino acids. For the CDR3, the DNA is TGTGCCAGCAGTTTATCGAACAGGGGCAATCAGCCCCAGCATTTT. This encodes CASSLSNRGNQPQHF.

This chain uses TRBV6-5 with TRBJ1-2; 8 bases are shared with TRBD1. V trimming: 6 bases; J trimming: 7 bases; junction bases outside the gene matches: 7. The CDR3 consists of 13 residues. Germline lookup yields CDR1 MNHEY and CDR2 SVGAGI. CDR3 region: CASSPNTGGGYTF. In DNA form, the CDR3 reads TGTGCCAGCAGCCCAAATACAGGGGGTGGCTACACCTTC.

The V call is TRBV29-1, the J call TRBJ1-1; D unclear. Germline V lookup: CDR1 SQVTM, CDR2 ANQGSEA. The CDR3 consists of 9 residues. Trimming took 7 bases from V and 10 from J, leaving 10 bases between them. CDR3 bases: TGCAGCGACGACACCGGAGCTTTCTTT. It codes for CSDDTGAFF.

The chain recombines TRBV5-8 with TRBJ2-3, with D perhaps matching TRBD2 (6 bases). This CDR3 spans 15 amino acids. With 1 base removed from V and 3 bases from J, the gap between germline ends came to 12 bases. Germline CDR1 reads SGHTS; CDR2 reads YDEGEE. The CDR3 sequence: CASSLNGGRTDTQYF. The CDR3 DNA sequence: TGTGCCAGCAGCTTGAATGGGGGGAGGACAGATACGCAGTATTTT.

As for this clone: The junction and the germline gene differ at one end; a read error may be behind it. V is TRBV27 and J is TRBJ1-2; 8 bases line up with TRBD1. Germline-derived CDR1 and CDR2 are MNHEY and SMNVEV (reference sequence). The CDR3 has 12 amino acids. CDR3 region: CASSNRDRLLFF. The CDR3 DNA is TGTGCCAGCAGTAATAGGGACAGGCTCCTCTTCTTC.

CDR3 nucleotide sequence: TGTGCCAGCAGCCTCGGGGTCAACATTCAGTACTTC. As protein: CASSLGVNIQYF. The V call is TRBV7-9, the J call TRBJ2-4; possible D gene TRBD2, 5 bases. This CDR3 region has 12 residues. In germline, CDR1 is SEHNR, CDR2 FQNEAQ (reference sequence). The V end lost 5 bases, the J end lost 7 bases, and 9 bases lay between the germline ends.

The CDR3 reads CASRQRTRSTDTQYF. CDR3 sequence (DNA): TGCGCCAGCAGACAACGGACTAGATCCACAGATACGCAGTATTTT. The chain recombines TRBV5-1 with TRBJ2-3; 7 bases match TRBD2. Germline V gene lookup returns CDR1 SGHRS and CDR2 YFSETQ. The CDR3 is 15 residues long. V trimming: 5 bases; J trimming: 2 bases; junction bases outside the gene matches: 8.

J is TRBJ2-5 and V is TRBV21-1. TRBV21-1 is flagged as a pseudogene. The CDR3 covers 10 residues. The CDR3 sequence: CASSQETQYF. The DNA of the CDR3 is TGTGCCAGCAGCCAAGAGACCCAGTACTTC.

V and J are TRBV7-9 and TRBJ2-5; D is undetermined. Between the trimmed V and J ends, which lost 8 bases and 3 bases, there was a span of 10 bases. This CDR3 has 12 residues. Germline values: CDR1 SEHNR, CDR2 FQNEAQ (reference sequence). CDR3 amino acids: CASWEKEETQYF. The CDR3 DNA sequence: TGTGCCAGCTGGGAAAAAGAAGAGACCCAGTACTTC.

This clone was found a few times. The chain uses TRBV2 and TRBJ1-3; D call uncertain. CDR3 length: 15 amino acids. Per the germline V gene, CDR1 is SNHLY and CDR2 is FYNNEI. The V and J ends lost 0 bases and 3 bases respectively, with 9 bases between them. In nucleotides, the CDR3 is TGTGCCAGCAGTGAAGCGTTGGTGGATGGAAACACCATATATTTT. Residues: CASSEALVDGNTIYF. The whole variable domain, remainder taken from reference TRBV2 and TRBJ1-3, is EPEVTQTPSHQVTQMGQEVILRCVPISNHLYFYWYRQILGQKVEFLVSFYNNEISEKSEIFDDQFSVERPDGSNFTLKIRSTKLEDSAMYFCASSEALVDGNTIYFGEGSWLTVV.

This chain uses TRBV2 with TRBJ2-2; D is possibly TRBD1 (6 bases). V lost 6 bases, J lost 7 bases, and 15 bases lay in between. CDR1 is SNHLY, CDR2 FYNNEI, per germline. The CDR3 is made up of 14 amino acids. CDR3 sequence (DNA): TGTGCCAGCAGCGGTACAGGGTCGAGCGGGGAGCTGTTTTTT. Translation: CASSGTGSSGELFF.

V and J are TRBV7-3 and TRBJ2-3; TRBD2 is a possible D gene (6 bases). CDR3 length equals 16 residues. Trimming took 6 bases from V and 2 from J, leaving 18 bases between them. Germline loops: CDR1 SGHTA, CDR2 FQGTGA. CDR3 nucleotides: TGTGCCAGCAGGCCCTCCGGCGGGGAACTCACAGATACGCAGTATTTT. It is translated as CASRPSGGELTDTQYF. Variable domain in full (rest from reference TRBV7-3 and TRBJ2-3): GAGVSQTPSNKVTEKGKYVELRCDPISGHTALYWYRQSLGQGPEFLIYFQGTGAADDSGLPNDRFFAVRPEGSVSTLKIQRTERGDSAVYLCASRPSGGELTDTQYFGPGTRLTVL.

V usage is TRBV28 and J usage is TRBJ2-7, with D tentatively TRBD1 (6 bases). Trimming pared 3 bases from V and 5 bases from J, leaving 14 bases between. The CDR3 is 14 residues long. CDR1 MDHEN and CDR2 SYDVKM come from the germline V gene. CDR3 region: CASSLKNRVHEQYF. CDR3 nucleotide sequence: TGTGCCAGCAGTTTGAAGAACAGGGTCCACGAGCAGTACTTC.

This clone is a singleton in its sample. Germline is not matched at one junction end, which may reflect a read error. The chain joins TRBV7-7 to TRBJ2-5, with a weak D call TRBD2 (5 bases). This CDR3 contains 17 residues. Germline V lookup: CDR1 SSHAT, CDR2 FNYEAQ (reference sequence). CDR3 DNA: TGTGCTAGCAGCTCCCGGGCGGGCGGAATTAGCCAAGAGACCCAGTACTTC. Translated: CASSSRAGGISQETQYF.

The chain joins TRBV29-1 to TRBJ1-2; D gene unclear. V was cut by 4 bases and J by 0 bases, with 15 bases left in between. Germline loops: CDR1 SQVTM, CDR2 ANQGSEA. The CDR3 length is 15 residues. CDR3 loop: CSVGAGRSPNYGYTF. The CDR3 DNA reads as TGCAGCGTTGGGGCCGGCCGTTCACCTAACTATGGCTACACCTTC.

Only one count was recorded for this clone. The genes are TRBV6-5 and TRBJ2-3; D is unclear. From germline, CDR1 is MNHEY and CDR2 SVGAGI. Trimming took off 7 bases at V and 0 bases at J, with 11 bases between the two ends. CDR3 length: 14 amino acids. CDR3 loop: CASTPFSSTDTQYF. The CDR3 DNA sequence: TGTGCCAGCACCCCTTTTTCTAGCACAGATACGCAGTATTTT.

The rearrangement joins TRBV10-3 to TRBJ2-3; no reliable D call. V was pared by 4 bases and J by 1 base, with 9 bases between. Germline lookup yields CDR1 ENHRY and CDR2 SYGVKD. The CDR3 is 14 amino acids. In nucleotides, the CDR3 is TGTGCCATCAGTGTTGGATGGCGCACAGATACGCAGTATTTT. Encoded protein: CAISVGWRTDTQYF.

This clone was seen just once. V usage is TRBV10-3 and J usage is TRBJ1-1; D remains unclear. Trimming left V 1 base short and J 1 base short, with 19 bases between. Looked up from germline, CDR1 is ENHRY and CDR2 is SYGVKD. The CDR3 contains 18 residues. CDR3 coding DNA: TGTGCCATCAGTGAGTTAGGCCTATTTGGGGTTGGGAACACTGAAGCTTTCTTT. It codes for CAISELGLFGVGNTEAFF.

CDR3 amino acids: CASSSWTGGEKLFF. Here the CDR3 DNA reads TGTGCCAGCAGCTCCTGGACAGGGGGTGAAAAACTGTTTTTT. This chain links TRBV7-9 with TRBJ1-4; 10 bases fit TRBD1. Germline V CDR1 and CDR2: SEHNR, FQNEAQ (reference sequence). The CDR3 runs 14 residues. V lost 4 bases to trimming and J lost 7 bases; unmatched junction nucleotides: 3.

The chain couples TRBV6-2 or TRBV6-3 to TRBJ1-2; D remains ambiguous. The V and J ends lost 6 bases and 4 bases respectively, with 12 bases between them. Germline V gene sequence: CDR1 MNHEY, CDR2 SVGEGT. The CDR3 sequence is 13 residues long. This CDR3 is CASSLQGGYGYTF. In nucleotides, the CDR3 is TGTGCCAGCAGCCTTCAAGGTGGCTATGGCTACACCTTC.

The chain combines TRBV2 with TRBJ2-3; 11 bases agree with TRBD2. V lost 3 bases and J lost 4; bases outside the gene matches: 0. CDR3 length equals 14 residues. Germline V gives CDR1 SNHLY, CDR2 FYNNEI. The CDR3 is CASSDSGGADTQYF. The CDR3 DNA sequence: TGTGCCAGCAGTGATAGCGGGGGGGCAGATACGCAGTATTTT.

The genes are TRBV21-1 and TRBJ1-1. TRBV21-1 corresponds to a pseudogene. This CDR3 has 16 amino acids. CDR3 in amino acids: CASSKGRGCSNTEAFF. Here the CDR3 DNA reads TGTGCCAGCAGCAAAGGTCGGGGCTGTTCTAACACTGAAGCTTTCTTT.

This sequence joins TRBV2 and TRBJ1-5; 7 nucleotides match TRBD1. Germline V CDR1 and CDR2: SNHLY, FYNNEI. Trimming removed 6 bases from V and 7 bases from J; junction bases left unmatched: 12. The CDR3 covers 15 residues. CDR3 sequence (DNA): TGTGCCAGCAGCACCGGACAGGTCGTCTGGCAGCCCCAGCATTTT. This encodes CASSTGQVVWQPQHF.